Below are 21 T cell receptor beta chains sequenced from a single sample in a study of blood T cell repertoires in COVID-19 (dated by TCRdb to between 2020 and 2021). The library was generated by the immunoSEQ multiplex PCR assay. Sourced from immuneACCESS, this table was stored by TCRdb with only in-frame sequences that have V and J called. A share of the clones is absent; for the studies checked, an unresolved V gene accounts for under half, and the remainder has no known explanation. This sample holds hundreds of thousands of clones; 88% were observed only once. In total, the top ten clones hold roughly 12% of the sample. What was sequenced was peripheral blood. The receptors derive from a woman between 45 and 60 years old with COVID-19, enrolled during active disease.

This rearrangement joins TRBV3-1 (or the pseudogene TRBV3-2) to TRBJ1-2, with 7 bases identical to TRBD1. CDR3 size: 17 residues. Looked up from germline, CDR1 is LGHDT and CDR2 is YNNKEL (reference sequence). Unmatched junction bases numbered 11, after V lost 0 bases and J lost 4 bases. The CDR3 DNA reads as TGTGCCAGCAGCCAAGAAACCCCTACAGGGGACGTCTATGGCTACACCTTC. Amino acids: CASSQETPTGDVYGYTF.

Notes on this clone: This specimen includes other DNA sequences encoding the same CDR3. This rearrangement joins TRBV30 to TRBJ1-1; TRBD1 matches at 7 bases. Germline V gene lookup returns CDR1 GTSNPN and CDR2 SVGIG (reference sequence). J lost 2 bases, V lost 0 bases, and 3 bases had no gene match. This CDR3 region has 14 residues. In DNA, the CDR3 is TGTGCCTGGAGTGTTAGAGGGGGCAACACTGAAGCTTTCTTT. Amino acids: CAWSVRGGNTEAFF. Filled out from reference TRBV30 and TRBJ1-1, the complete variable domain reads SQTIHQWPATLVQPVGSPLSLECTVEGTSNPNLYWYRQAAGRGLQLLFYSVGIGQISSEVPQNLSASRPQDRQFILSSKKLLLSDSGFYLCAWSVRGGNTEAFFGQGTRLTVV.

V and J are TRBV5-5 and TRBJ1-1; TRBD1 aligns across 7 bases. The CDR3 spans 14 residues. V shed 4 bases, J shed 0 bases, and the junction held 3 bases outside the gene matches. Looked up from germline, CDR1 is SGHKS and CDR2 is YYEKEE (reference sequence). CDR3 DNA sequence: TGTGCCAGCAGCCCGGGACAGATGAACACTGAAGCTTTCTTT. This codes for CASSPGQMNTEAFF.

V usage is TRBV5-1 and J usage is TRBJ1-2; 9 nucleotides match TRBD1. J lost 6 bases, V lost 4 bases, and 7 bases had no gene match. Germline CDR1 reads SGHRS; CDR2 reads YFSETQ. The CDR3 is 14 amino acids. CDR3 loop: CASSTLTGGDGYTF. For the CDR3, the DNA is TGCGCCAGCAGCACTCTGACAGGGGGTGATGGCTACACCTTC.

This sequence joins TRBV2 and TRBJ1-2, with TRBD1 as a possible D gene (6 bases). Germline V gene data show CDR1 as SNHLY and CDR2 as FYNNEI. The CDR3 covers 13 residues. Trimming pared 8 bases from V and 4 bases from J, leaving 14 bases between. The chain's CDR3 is CASHRTAFYGYTF. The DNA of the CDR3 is TGTGCCAGCCACCGGACAGCCTTCTATGGCTACACCTTC.

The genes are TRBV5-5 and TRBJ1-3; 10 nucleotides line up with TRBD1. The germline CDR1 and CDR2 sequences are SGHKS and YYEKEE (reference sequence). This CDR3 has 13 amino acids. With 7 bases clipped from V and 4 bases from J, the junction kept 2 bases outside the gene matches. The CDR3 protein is CASSTGGGNTIYF. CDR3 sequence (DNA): TGTGCCAGCTCGACAGGGGGCGGAAACACCATATATTTT.

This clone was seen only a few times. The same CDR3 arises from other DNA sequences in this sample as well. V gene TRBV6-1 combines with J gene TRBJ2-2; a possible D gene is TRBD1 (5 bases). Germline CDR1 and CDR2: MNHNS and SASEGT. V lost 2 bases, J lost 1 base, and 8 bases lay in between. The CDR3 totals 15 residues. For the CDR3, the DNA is TGTGCCAGCAGTGAACACAGGATGAACACCGGGGAGCTGTTTTTT. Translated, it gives CASSEHRMNTGELFF.

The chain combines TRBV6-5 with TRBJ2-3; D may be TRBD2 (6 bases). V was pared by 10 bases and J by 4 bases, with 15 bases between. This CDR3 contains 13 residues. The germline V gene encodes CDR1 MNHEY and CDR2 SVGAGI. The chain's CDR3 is CATQTRRADTQYF. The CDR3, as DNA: TGTGCCACCCAAACTAGGAGGGCAGATACGCAGTATTTT.

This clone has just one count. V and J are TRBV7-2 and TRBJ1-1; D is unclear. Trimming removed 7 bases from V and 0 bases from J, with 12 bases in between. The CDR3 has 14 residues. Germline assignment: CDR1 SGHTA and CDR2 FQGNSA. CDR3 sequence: CASKRDQVNTEAFF. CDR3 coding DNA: TGTGCCAGCAAACGGGATCAGGTGAACACTGAAGCTTTCTTT.

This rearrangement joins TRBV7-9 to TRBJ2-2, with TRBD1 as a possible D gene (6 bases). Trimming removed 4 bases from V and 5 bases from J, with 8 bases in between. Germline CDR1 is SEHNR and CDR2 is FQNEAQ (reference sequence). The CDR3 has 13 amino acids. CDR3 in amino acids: CASSSDSTGELFF. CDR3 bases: TGTGCCAGCAGCTCGGACAGTACCGGGGAGCTGTTTTTT.

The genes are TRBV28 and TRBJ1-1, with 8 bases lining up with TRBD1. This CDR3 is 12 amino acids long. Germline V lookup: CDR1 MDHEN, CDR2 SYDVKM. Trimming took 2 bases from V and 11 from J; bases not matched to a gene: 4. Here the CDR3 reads CASSLIAGGAFF. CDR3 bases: TGTGCCAGCAGTTTAATTGCAGGGGGCGCTTTCTTT.

CDR3 residues: CASSLRQGGEKLFF. The CDR3 nucleotides are TGCGCCAGCAGCTTGAGACAGGGAGGCGAAAAACTGTTTTTT. This chain links TRBV5-1 with TRBJ1-4; 7 nucleotides line up with TRBD1. The CDR3 contains 14 residues. The V and J ends lost 1 base and 8 bases, in that order; junction bases with no gene match: 5. CDR1 and CDR2 from the germline V gene are SGHRS and YFSETQ. Supplemented by reference TRBV5-1 and TRBJ1-4, the full variable domain reads KAGVTQTPRYLIKTRGQQVTLSCSPISGHRSVSWYQQTPGQGLQFLFEYFSETQRNKGNFPGRFSGRQFSNSRSEMNVSTLELGDSALYLCASSLRQGGEKLFFGSGTQLSVL.

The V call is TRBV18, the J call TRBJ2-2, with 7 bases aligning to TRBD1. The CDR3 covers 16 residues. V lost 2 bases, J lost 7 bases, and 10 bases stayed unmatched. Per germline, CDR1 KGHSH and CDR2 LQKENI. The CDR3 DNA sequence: TGTGCCAGCTCACCAGACAGGGTGGGGATCGGCGGGGAGCTGTTTTTT. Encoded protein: CASSPDRVGIGGELFF.

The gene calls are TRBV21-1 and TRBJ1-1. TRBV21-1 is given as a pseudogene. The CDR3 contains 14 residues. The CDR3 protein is CASSKVGDDTEAFF. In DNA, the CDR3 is TGTGCCAGCAGCAAAGTAGGAGACGACACTGAAGCTTTCTTT.

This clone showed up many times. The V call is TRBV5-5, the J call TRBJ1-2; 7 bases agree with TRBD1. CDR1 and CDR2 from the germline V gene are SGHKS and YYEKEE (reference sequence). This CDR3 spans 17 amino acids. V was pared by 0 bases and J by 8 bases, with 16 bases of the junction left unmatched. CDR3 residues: CASSLDVYGTDKDGYTF. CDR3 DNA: TGTGCCAGCAGCTTGGACGTTTACGGGACAGATAAAGACGGCTACACCTTC.

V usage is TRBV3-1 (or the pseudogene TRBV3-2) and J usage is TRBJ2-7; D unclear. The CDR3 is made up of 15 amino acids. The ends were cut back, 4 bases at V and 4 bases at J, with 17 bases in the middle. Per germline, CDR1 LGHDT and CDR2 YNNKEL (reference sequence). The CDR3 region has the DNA TGTGCCAGCAGCCTTTTCCCCCCGGAGAGGTACGAGCAGTACTTC. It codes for CASSLFPPERYEQYF.

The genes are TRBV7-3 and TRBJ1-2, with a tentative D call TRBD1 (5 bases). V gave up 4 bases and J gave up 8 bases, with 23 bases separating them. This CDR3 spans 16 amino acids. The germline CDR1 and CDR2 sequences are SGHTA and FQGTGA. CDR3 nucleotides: TGTGCCAGCAGCTCGAACCATATCCCCTGGGAGGGGGGCTACACCTTC. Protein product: CASSSNHIPWEGGYTF.

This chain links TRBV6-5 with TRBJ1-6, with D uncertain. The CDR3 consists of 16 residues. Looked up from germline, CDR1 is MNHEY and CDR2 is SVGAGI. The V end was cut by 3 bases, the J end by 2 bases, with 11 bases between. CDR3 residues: CASSYAPRTYNSPLHF. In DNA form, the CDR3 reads TGTGCCAGCAGTTATGCCCCGAGGACCTATAATTCACCCCTCCACTTT.

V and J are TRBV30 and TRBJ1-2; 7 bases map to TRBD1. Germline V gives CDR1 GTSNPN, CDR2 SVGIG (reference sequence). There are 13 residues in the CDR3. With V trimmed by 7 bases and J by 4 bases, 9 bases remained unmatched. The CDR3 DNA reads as TGTGCCTCCCTTGGGACAGAGACCTATGGCTACACCTTC. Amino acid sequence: CASLGTETYGYTF.

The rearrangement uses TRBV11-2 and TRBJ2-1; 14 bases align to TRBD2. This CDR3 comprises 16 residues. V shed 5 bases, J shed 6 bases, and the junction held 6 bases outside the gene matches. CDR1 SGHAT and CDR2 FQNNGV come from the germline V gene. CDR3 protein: CASSPRTSGGFNEQFF. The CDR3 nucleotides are TGTGCCAGCAGCCCCCGGACTAGCGGGGGGTTCAATGAGCAGTTCTTC.

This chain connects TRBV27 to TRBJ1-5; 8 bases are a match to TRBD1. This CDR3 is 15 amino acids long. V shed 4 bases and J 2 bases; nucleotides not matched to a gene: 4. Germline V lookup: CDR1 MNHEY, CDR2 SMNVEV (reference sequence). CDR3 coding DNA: TGTGCCAGCAGTTCCACAGGGGGAGGCAATCAGCCCCAGCATTTT. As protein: CASSSTGGGNQPQHF.